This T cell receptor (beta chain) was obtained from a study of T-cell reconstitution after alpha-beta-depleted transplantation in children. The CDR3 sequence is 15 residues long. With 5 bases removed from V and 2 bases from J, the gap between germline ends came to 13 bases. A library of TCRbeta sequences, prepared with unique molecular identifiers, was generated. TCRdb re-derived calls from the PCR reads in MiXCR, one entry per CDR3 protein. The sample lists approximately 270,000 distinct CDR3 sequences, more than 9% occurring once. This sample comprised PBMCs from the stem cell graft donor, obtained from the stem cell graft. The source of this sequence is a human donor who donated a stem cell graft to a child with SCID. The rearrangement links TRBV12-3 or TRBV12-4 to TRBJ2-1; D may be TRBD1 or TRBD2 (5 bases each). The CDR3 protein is CASSPGTGTYNEQFF. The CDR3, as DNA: TGTGCCAGCAGTCCGGGGACGGGTACCTACAATGAGCAGTTCTTC.